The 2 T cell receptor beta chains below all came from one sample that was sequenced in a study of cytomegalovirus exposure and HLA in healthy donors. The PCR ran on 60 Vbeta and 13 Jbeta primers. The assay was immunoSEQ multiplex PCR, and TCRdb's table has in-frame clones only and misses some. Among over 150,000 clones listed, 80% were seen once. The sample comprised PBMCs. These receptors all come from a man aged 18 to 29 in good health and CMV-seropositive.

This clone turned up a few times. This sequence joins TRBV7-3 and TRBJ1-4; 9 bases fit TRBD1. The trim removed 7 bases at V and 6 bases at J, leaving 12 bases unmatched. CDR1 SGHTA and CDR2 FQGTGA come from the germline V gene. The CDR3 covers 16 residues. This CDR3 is CASKDRGHILDEKLFF. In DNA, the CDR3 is TGTGCCAGCAAGGACAGGGGCCATATTTTGGATGAAAAACTGTTTTTT. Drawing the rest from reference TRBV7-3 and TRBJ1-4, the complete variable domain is GAGVSQTPSNKVTEKGKYVELRCDPISGHTALYWYRQSLGQGPEFLIYFQGTGAADDSGLPNDRFFAVRPEGSVSTLKIQRTERGDSAVYLCASKDRGHILDEKLFFGSGTQLSVL.

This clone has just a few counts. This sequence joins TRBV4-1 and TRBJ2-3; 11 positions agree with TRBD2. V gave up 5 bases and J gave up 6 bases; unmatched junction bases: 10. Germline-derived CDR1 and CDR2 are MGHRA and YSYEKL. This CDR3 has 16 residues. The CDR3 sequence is CASSGRLAGSSDTQYF. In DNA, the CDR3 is TGCGCCAGCAGCGGCAGACTAGCGGGGTCCTCCGATACGCAGTATTTT.